Listed here are 17 T cell receptor beta chains from one sample, sequenced in a study of blood T cell repertoires in COVID-19. TCRdb's copy holds only in-frame clones and misses some; the assay was immunoSEQ multiplex PCR. The sample comprises 150,000 to 200,000 clones, approximately 86% of which are singletons, and under 30% rests with the top ten. Sequencing used PBMCs or T cells enriched from blood (not recorded which). These receptors all come from a middle-aged woman in a cohort exposed to, infected with or recovered from COVID-19 (not recorded which).

V gene TRBV7-9 combines with J gene TRBJ1-5; D is perhaps TRBD1 (5 bases). V was pared by 8 bases and J by 6 bases, with 14 bases between. Germline loops: CDR1 SEHNR, CDR2 FQNEAQ (reference sequence). This CDR3 is built from 13 residues. CDR3 bases: TGTGCCAGCGGTCCGGAAGGGGTTCAGCCCCAGCATTTT. Amino acids: CASGPEGVQPQHF.

The V call is TRBV27, the J call TRBJ1-4, with 11 bases identical to TRBD1. Germline-derived CDR1 and CDR2 are MNHEY and SMNVEV (reference sequence). V gave up 5 bases and J gave up 6 bases; unmatched junction bases: 5. CDR3 length: 15 amino acids. The CDR3 nucleotides read TGTGCCAGCAGTAAGGCGGGACAGGGGGATGAAAAACTGTTTTTT. This translates into CASSKAGQGDEKLFF. Filled out from reference TRBV27 and TRBJ1-4, the complete variable domain reads EAQVTQNPRYLITVTGKKLTVTCSQNMNHEYMSWYRQDPGLGLRQIYYSMNVEVTDKGDVPEGYKVSRKEKRNFPLILESPSPNQTSLYFCASSKAGQGDEKLFFGSGTQLSVL.

This chain uses TRBV28 with TRBJ2-4; D unresolved. V was clipped by 9 bases and J by 2 bases, with 14 bases between them. CDR1 MDHEN and CDR2 SYDVKM come from the germline V gene. The CDR3 contains 14 residues. The CDR3 is CASSSGESKNIQYF. DNA of the CDR3: TGTGCCAGTTCGTCCGGTGAATCCAAAAACATTCAGTACTTC.

This clone was counted once. This chain joins TRBV14 and TRBJ2-7; unclear D gene. V was trimmed by 1 base and J by 7 bases, leaving 8 bases between them. The CDR3 runs to 12 residues. Per germline, CDR1 SGHDN and CDR2 FVKESK. The CDR3 nucleotides are TGTGCCAGCAGCCAAGGATGGAGAGAGCAGTACTTC. Its protein is CASSQGWREQYF.

This chain uses TRBV12-3 or TRBV12-4 with TRBJ2-7; a possible D gene is TRBD1 (6 bases). The CDR3 runs to 12 residues. The V and J ends lost 9 bases and 4 bases respectively, with 13 bases between them. The CDR3 DNA sequence: TGTGCCAGAGCGGCAGGGGAATACGAGCAGTACTTC. Translating it yields CARAAGEYEQYF.

The chain joins TRBV19 to TRBJ2-2; D unresolved. With 1 base removed from V and 4 bases from J, the gap between germline ends came to 13 bases. CDR3 length equals 16 residues. The germline CDR1 and CDR2 sequences are LNHDA and SQIVND (reference sequence). The CDR3 region has the DNA TGTGCCAGTAGTATAGGGCTAGTAAGGCCCACCGGGGAGCTGTTTTTT. Its translation is CASSIGLVRPTGELFF.

CDR3 nucleotides: TGTGCCAGCAGCTTGGGGGACAGGGGGACTAATGAAAAACTGTTTTTT. Translating it yields CASSLGDRGTNEKLFF. The V call is TRBV5-5, the J call TRBJ1-4, with 11 bases fitting TRBD1. This CDR3 region has 16 residues. V gave up 0 bases and J gave up 2 bases; unmatched junction bases: 0. CDR1 is SGHKS and CDR2 is YYEKEE in the germline V gene (reference sequence).

V gene TRBV11-2 combines with J gene TRBJ2-7; 7 nucleotides line up with TRBD1. The V segment lost 6 bases and the J segment 2 bases; nucleotides outside the gene matches: 7. Germline V CDR1 and CDR2: SGHAT, FQNNGV. This CDR3 spans 14 amino acids. CDR3 in amino acids: CASRSTGPTYEQYF. As DNA, the CDR3 is TGTGCCAGCAGATCGACAGGGCCCACCTACGAGCAGTACTTC. The full variable domain, with the rest looked up from reference TRBV11-2 and TRBJ2-7, is EAGVAQSPRYKIIEKRQSVAFWCNPISGHATLYWYQQILGQGPKLLIQFQNNGVVDDSQLPKDRFSAERLKGVDSTLKIQPAKLEDSAVYLCASRSTGPTYEQYFGPGTRLTVT.

This sequence joins TRBV4-1 and TRBJ1-2, with 7 positions matching TRBD1. The trim removed 0 bases at V and 4 bases at J, leaving 2 bases unmatched. The CDR3 is 14 amino acids. The germline gives CDR1 MGHRA, CDR2 YSYEKL. CDR3 sequence: CASSQEPGGYGYTF. Written as DNA, the CDR3 is TGCGCCAGCAGCCAAGAGCCAGGGGGCTATGGCTACACCTTC.

The chain uses TRBV12-3 or TRBV12-4 and TRBJ1-2, with a tentative D call TRBD1 (5 bases). The CDR3 runs to 13 residues. V lost 1 base to trimming and J lost 3 bases, with 6 bases between them. As DNA, the CDR3 is TGTGCCAGCAGTTTAGACAGGTACTATGGCTACACCTTC. This codes for CASSLDRYYGYTF.

The rearrangement links TRBV9 to TRBJ2-2; maybe TRBD1 (6 bases). V gave up 4 bases and J gave up 5 bases, with 12 bases separating them. Per the germline V gene, CDR1 is SGDLS and CDR2 is YYNGEE. CDR3 length: 14 amino acids. Written as DNA, the CDR3 is TGTGCCAGCAGCACTTACACAGGGACCGGGGAGCTGTTTTTT. This codes for CASSTYTGTGELFF.

The chain has TRBV7-2 and TRBJ2-2, with TRBD2 identical over 14 bases. The V and J ends lost 5 bases and 4 bases, in that order; junction bases with no gene match: 9. Per germline, CDR1 SGHTA and CDR2 FQGNSA. The CDR3 has 18 residues. Here the CDR3 reads CASSPGLAGARGTGELFF. The DNA for the CDR3 is TGTGCCAGCAGCCCGGGACTAGCGGGAGCGAGAGGCACCGGGGAGCTGTTTTTT.

V is TRBV2 and J is TRBJ1-2, with 8 bases identical to TRBD1. V shed 4 bases and J 8 bases; nucleotides not matched to a gene: 9. Germline V gene data show CDR1 as SNHLY and CDR2 as FYNNEI. The CDR3 spans 14 residues. The CDR3 reads CASSAFGQGAGYTF. DNA of the CDR3: TGTGCCAGCAGTGCGTTCGGGCAGGGGGCCGGCTACACCTTC.

The rearrangement uses TRBV24-1 and TRBJ2-2; TRBD2 agrees at 7 bases. The V segment lost 3 bases and the J segment 4 bases; nucleotides outside the gene matches: 7. The CDR3 is 16 amino acids. From germline, CDR1 is KGHDR and CDR2 SFDVKD. Written as DNA, the CDR3 is TGTGCCACCAGTGATGAGTTCGGGGGGACCACCGGGGAGCTGTTTTTT. Translated, it gives CATSDEFGGTTGELFF.

This rearrangement joins TRBV19 to TRBJ2-1, with 9 nucleotides matching TRBD2. The CDR3 length is 13 residues. Per the germline V gene, CDR1 is LNHDA and CDR2 is SQIVND (reference sequence). Trimming removed 7 bases from V and 4 bases from J; junction bases left unmatched: 2. The CDR3 coding sequence is TGTGCCAGTAAGACTAGCGGTTACAATGAGCAGTTCTTC. Translated, it gives CASKTSGYNEQFF.

The CDR3 sequence is CASSPTAPNYGYTF. In DNA, the CDR3 is TGTGCCAGCAGCCCTACAGCTCCTAACTATGGCTACACCTTC. The chain is built from TRBV6-2 or TRBV6-3 and TRBJ1-2; no firm D call. Trimming pared 6 bases from V and 0 bases from J, leaving 11 bases between. The germline CDR1 and CDR2 sequences are MNHEY and SVGEGT. This CDR3 has 14 amino acids.

The rearrangement joins TRBV15 to TRBJ2-2, with 8 bases matching TRBD1. Germline V gives CDR1 LNHNV, CDR2 YYDKDF (reference sequence). The CDR3 contains 15 residues. With 9 bases clipped from V and 1 base from J, the junction kept 7 bases outside the gene matches. CDR3 residues: CATTPTGENTGELFF. As DNA, the CDR3 is TGTGCCACTACGCCGACAGGGGAGAACACCGGGGAGCTGTTTTTT.